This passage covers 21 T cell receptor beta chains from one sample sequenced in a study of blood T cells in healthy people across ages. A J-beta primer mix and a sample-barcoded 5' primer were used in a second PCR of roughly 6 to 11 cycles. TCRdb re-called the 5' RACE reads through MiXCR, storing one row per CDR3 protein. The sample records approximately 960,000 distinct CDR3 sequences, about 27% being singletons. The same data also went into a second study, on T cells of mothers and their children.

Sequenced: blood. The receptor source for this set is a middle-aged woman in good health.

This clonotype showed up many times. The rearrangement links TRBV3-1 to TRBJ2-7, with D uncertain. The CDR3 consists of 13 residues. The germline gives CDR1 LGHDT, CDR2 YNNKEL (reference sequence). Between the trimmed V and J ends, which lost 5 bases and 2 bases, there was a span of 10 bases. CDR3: CASSDVAAYEQYF. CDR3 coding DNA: TGTGCCAGCAGCGATGTGGCAGCCTACGAGCAGTACTTC.

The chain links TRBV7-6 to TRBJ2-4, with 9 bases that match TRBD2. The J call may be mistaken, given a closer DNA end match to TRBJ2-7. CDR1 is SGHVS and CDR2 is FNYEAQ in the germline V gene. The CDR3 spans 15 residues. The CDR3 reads CASSASGGLAYEQYF. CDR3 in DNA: TGTGCCAGCAGCGCCAGCGGGGGGCTCGCCTACGAGCAGTACTTC.

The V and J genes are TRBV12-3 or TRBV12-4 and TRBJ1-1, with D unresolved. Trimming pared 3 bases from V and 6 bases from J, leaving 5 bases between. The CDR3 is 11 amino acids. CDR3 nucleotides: TGTGCCAGCAGTTTTGTGGCTGAAGCTTTCTTT. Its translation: CASSFVAEAFF.

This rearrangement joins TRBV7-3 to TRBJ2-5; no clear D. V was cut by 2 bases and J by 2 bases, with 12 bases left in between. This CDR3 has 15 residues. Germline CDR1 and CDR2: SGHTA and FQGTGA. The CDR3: CASSLVADVQETQYF. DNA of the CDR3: TGTGCCAGCAGCTTAGTGGCAGATGTACAAGAGACCCAGTACTTC.

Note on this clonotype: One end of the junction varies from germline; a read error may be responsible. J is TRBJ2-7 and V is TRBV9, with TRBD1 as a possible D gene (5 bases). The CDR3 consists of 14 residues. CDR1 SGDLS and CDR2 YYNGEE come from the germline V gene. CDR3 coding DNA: TGTGTCAGCAGCGTAGGACAAGGGCCCTACGAGCAGTACTTC. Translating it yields CVSSVGQGPYEQYF.

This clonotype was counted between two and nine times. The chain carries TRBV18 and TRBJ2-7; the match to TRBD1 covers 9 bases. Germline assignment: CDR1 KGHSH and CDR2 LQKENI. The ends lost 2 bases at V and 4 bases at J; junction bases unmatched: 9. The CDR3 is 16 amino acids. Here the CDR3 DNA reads TGTGCCAGCTCACCAAATCCCGGGACAGGGTTGTACGAGCAGTACTTC. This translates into CASSPNPGTGLYEQYF.

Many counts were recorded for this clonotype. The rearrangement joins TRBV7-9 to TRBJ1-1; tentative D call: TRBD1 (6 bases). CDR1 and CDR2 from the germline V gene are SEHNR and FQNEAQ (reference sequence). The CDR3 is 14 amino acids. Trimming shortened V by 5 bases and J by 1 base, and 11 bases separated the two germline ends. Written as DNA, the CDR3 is TGTGCCAGCAGCCAGGACAGCTGGAACACTGAAGCTTTCTTT. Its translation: CASSQDSWNTEAFF.

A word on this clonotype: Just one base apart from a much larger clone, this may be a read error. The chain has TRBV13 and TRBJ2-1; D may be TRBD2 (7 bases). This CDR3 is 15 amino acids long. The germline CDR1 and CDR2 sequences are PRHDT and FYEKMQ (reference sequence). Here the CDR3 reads CAGSLVGGPYNEQFF. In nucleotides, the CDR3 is TGTGCCGGCAGCTTAGTCGGGGGGCCATACAATGAGCAGTTCTTC.

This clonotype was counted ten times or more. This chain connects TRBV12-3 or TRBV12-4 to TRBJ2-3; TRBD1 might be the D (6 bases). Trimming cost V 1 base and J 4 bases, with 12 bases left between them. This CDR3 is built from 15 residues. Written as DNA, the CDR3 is TGTGCCAGCAGTTTAGGCAGGGGATATTCAGATACGCAGTATTTT. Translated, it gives CASSLGRGYSDTQYF.

CDR3 residues: CANNRNTGELFF. The DNA for the CDR3 is TGTGCCAACAATCGGAACACCGGGGAGCTGTTTTTT. The rearrangement uses TRBV25-1 and TRBJ2-2; no firm D call. CDR1 and CDR2 from the germline V gene are MGHDK and SYGVNS. This CDR3 region has 12 residues. The V and J ends lost 10 bases and 1 base respectively, with 7 bases between them.

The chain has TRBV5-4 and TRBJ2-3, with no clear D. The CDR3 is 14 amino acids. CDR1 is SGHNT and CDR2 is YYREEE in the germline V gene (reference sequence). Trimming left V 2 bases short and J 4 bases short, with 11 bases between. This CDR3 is CASSFAPGADTQYF. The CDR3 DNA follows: TGTGCCAGCAGCTTTGCCCCTGGGGCAGATACGCAGTATTTT.

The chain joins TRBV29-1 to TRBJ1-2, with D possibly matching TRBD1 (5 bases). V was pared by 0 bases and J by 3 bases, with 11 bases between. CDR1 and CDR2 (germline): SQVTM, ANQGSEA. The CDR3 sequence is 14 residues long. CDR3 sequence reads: CSVEDVGDHYGYTF. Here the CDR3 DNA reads TGCAGCGTTGAAGATGTGGGGGACCACTATGGCTACACCTTC.

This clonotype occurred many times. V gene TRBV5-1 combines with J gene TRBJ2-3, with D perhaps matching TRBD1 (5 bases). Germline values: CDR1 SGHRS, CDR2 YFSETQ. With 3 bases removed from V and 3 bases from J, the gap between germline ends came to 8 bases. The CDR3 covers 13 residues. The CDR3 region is CASSSGYTDTQYF. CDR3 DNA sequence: TGCGCCAGCAGCTCAGGGTATACAGATACGCAGTATTTT. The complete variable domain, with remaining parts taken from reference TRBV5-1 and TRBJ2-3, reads KAGVTQTPRYLIKTRGQQVTLSCSPISGHRSVSWYQQTPGQGLQFLFEYFSETQRNKGNFPGRFSGRQFSNSRSEMNVSTLELGDSALYLCASSSGYTDTQYFGPGTRLTVL.

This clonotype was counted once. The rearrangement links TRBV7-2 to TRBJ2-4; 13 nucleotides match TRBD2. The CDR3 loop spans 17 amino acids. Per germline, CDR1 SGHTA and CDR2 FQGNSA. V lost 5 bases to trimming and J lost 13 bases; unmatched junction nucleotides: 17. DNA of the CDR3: TGTGCCAGCAGCACGCGACTAGCGGGGGGCCGTCGCAATGAGCAGTACTTC. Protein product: CASSTRLAGGRRNEQYF.

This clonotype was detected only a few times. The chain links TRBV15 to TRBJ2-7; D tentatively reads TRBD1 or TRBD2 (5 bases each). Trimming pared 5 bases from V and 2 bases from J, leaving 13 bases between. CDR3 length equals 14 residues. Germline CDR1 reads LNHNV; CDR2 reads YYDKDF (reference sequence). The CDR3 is CATSRGPSTYEQYF. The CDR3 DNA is TGTGCCACCAGCCGGGGACCATCAACCTACGAGCAGTACTTC.

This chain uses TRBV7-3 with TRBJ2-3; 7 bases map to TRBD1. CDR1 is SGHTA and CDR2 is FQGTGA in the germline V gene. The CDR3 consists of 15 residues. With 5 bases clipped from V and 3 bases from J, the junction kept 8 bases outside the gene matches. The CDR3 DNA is TGTGCCAGCAGCGCCAACAGGGGTGGGACAGATACGCAGTATTTT. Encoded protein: CASSANRGGTDTQYF.

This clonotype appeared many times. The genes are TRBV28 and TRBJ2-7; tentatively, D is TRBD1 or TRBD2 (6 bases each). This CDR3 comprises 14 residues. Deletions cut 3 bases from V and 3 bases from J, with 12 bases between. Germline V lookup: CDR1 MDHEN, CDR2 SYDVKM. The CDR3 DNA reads TGTGCCAGCAGTTTCGGGGGCCCCCTCTACGAGCAGTACTTC. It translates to CASSFGGPLYEQYF.

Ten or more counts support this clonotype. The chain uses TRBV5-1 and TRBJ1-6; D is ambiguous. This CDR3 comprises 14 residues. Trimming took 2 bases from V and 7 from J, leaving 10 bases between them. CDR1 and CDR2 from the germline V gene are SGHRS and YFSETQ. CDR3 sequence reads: CASSFGKDNSPLHF. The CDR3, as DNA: TGCGCCAGCAGCTTCGGGAAGGACAATTCACCCCTCCACTTT. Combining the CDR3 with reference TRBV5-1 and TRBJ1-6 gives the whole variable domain KAGVTQTPRYLIKTRGQQVTLSCSPISGHRSVSWYQQTPGQGLQFLFEYFSETQRNKGNFPGRFSGRQFSNSRSEMNVSTLELGDSALYLCASSFGKDNSPLHFGNGTRLTVT.

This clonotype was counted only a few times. The CDR3 DNA is TGCAGTGCTCGGGACAGTCTAAAAAACATTCAGTACTTC. Amino acids: CSARDSLKNIQYF. J is TRBJ2-4 and V is TRBV20-1, with 7 bases identical to TRBD1. This CDR3 has 13 residues. CDR1 DFQATT and CDR2 SNEGSKA come from the germline V gene (reference sequence). The junction had 5 bases not matched to a gene; V was cut back by 5 bases and J by 4 bases.

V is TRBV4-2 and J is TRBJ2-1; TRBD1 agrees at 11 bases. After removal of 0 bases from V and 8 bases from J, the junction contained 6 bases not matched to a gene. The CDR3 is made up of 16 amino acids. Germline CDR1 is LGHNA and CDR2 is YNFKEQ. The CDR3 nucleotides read TGTGCCAGCAGCCAAGAAGGACAGGGGGCGGGCTATGAGCAGTTCTTC. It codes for CASSQEGQGAGYEQFF.

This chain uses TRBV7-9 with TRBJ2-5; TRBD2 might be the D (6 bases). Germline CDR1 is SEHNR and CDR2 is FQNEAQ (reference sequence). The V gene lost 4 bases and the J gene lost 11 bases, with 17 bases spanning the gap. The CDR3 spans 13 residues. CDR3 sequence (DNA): TGTGCCAGCAGCTCGGGACTGGACAATGAGCAGTACTTC. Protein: CASSSGLDNEQYF.